What follows describes a single T cell receptor beta chain. As yet, its antigen is unknown. One end of the junction does not line up with germline, which may come from a read error. There are 12 residues in the CDR3. Germline loops: CDR1 MNHEY, CDR2 SVGAGI. Findings and caveats of the study: Tumor-infiltrating Treg TCR alpha and beta sequences overlapped most with tumor naive CD4+ T cells, then blood naive.

Constant-region reverse primers amplified full-length variable regions, followed by semi-nested Nested Universal Primer A PCR. Each CDR3 protein gets one entry after TCRdb re-called the 5' RACE reads with MiXCR. The data show approximately 53,000 distinct CDR3 sequences, roughly 28% seen once. The clonotype comes from a female donor with breast cancer. Sequenced: tumor-infiltrating memory CD4+ T cells sorted from the breast tumor. Sample subset: memory CD4+ T cells, CD4+CD45RO+CD25-. J is TRBJ2-3 and V is TRBV6-5; no firm D call. CDR3: CASSSAPDTQYF. DNA for the CDR3: TGCGCCAGCAGTTCTGCGCCAGATACGCAGTATTTT.